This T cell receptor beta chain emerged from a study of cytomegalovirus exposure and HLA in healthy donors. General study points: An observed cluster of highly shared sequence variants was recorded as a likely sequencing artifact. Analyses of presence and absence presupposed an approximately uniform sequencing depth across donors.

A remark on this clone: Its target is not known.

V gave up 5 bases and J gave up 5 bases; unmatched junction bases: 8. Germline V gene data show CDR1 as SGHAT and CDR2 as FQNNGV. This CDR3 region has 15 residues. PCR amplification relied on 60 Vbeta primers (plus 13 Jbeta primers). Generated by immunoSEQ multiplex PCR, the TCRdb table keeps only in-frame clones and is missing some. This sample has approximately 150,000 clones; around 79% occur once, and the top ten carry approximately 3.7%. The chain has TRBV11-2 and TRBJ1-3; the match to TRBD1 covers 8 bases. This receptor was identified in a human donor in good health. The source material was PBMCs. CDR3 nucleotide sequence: TGTGCCAGCAGCCCGACAGGGGACATTAGAAACACCATATATTTT. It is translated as CASSPTGDIRNTIYF.